This T cell receptor (beta chain) was identified in a study of cytomegalovirus exposure and HLA in healthy donors. Study-level background: From HLA-typed donors, an early data release held some 91 million unique TCRs.

The germline gives CDR1 MNHEY, CDR2 SMNVEV (reference sequence). The CDR3 contains 17 residues. V lost 8 bases to trimming and J lost 1 base; unmatched junction nucleotides: 12. For the donor in question, CMV serostatus went unrecorded. Findings of the study overall: In a later analysis, CMV-associated beta chains were mostly HLA-associated, it appeared.

A multiplex PCR was run with 60 Vbeta primers and 13 Jbeta primers. Per the original methods: There were 80 million to 95 million unique TCR beta chains by a later count, and approximately 10 million of them were shared. The assay was immunoSEQ multiplex PCR, and TCRdb's table has in-frame clones only and misses some. The DNA gave D and trimming, while V, J and clone size come from that table. The data hold over 95,000 clones, with about 70% observed a single time. Concerning this clone itself: What it recognizes is unknown.

This TCR derives from a human donor in good health. This chain joins TRBV27 and TRBJ2-2; 8 bases fit TRBD2. The sample was PBMCs. Written as DNA, the CDR3 is TGTGCCAGCGCCACCCAGCGGGAGATAATGAACACCGGGGAGCTGTTTTTT. Translation: CASATQREIMNTGELFF.